The T cell receptor (beta chain) described here comes from a study of neoadjuvant anti-PD-1 for oral cavity cancer. Time point of the sample: after neoadjuvant nivolumab, at surgical resection. Patients had HPV-negative, locally advanced oral cavity squamous cell carcinoma. Clones were read by immunoSEQ multiplex PCR, and TCRdb kept only the in-frame ones, dropping some. There are thousands of clones in the sample; about 81% occur only once, and roughly 3.7% lies in the top ten. There are 16 residues in the CDR3. V was trimmed by 0 bases and J by 7 bases, leaving 15 bases between them. Germline V lookup: CDR1 LGHNA, CDR2 YNFKEQ.

This TCR was recovered from a person aged 40-85 years with oral cavity squamous cell carcinoma. J is TRBJ1-4 and V is TRBV4-2; D is ambiguous. Material: PBMCs, obtained after nivolumab (anti-PD-1) treatment. The DNA of the CDR3 is TGTGCCAGCAGCCAAGATGCCGGTTTGGGAGGTGAAAAACTGTTTTTT. As protein: CASSQDAGLGGEKLFF.